This TCR beta chain appears in the sequencing data of a study of T cell repertoires in cytomegalovirus infection. About the study: CMV epitopes that were recently identified and HLA-C-restricted were used alongside well-studied HLA-B-restricted ones. Public signatures in TCR beta pointed to CMV infection and matching HLA type. The study, taken as a whole, reports: Adding up the frequency of public TCR beta families identified people who carried CMV plus the relevant HLA. In two of eight donors, the top clonotype was HLA-C-restricted CMV-specific.

TCRdb processed the reads anew with MiXCR; each CDR3 protein has one entry. The sample holds about 69,000 distinct CDR3 sequences, about 29% seen once. Turning to this clonotype: As yet, its antigen is unknown.

The receptor's source is a human donor in good health (CMV status not recorded). Some clones in this sample may be carry-over from other donors' samples. The material was CD8+ T cells from cultured PBMCs, obtained from culture after CMV antigen stimulation.

The CDR3 DNA reads TGTGCCAGCAGTTACTTGGATTTCTACGAGCAGTACTTC. Residues: CASSYLDFYEQYF. The chain carries TRBV6-6 and TRBJ2-7; D ambiguous. The CDR3 has 13 residues. Germline CDR1 and CDR2: MNHNY and SVGAGI (reference sequence). The ends were cut back, 1 base at V and 3 bases at J, with 7 bases in the middle.